This TCR beta chain stems from a study of neoadjuvant anti-PD-1 for oral cavity cancer. For the study at large: Nivolumab at 3 mg/kg was mostly given biweekly, three to four doses, pre-surgery.

Assay: immunoSEQ multiplex PCR; the TCRdb copy retains only in-frame clones and omits some. The table has thousands of clones, approximately 82% seen once; the top ten hold more than 3%. The receptor was isolated from a person aged 40 to 85 with oral cavity squamous cell carcinoma. The source was PBMCs, collected before nivolumab (anti-PD-1) treatment.

CDR3 amino acids: CASSFLGKEGEKLFF. The CDR3 nucleotides are TGTGCCAGCAGTTTTTTGGGAAAAGAGGGAGAAAAACTGTTTTTT. V is TRBV28 and J is TRBJ1-4; D unresolved. Germline assignment: CDR1 MDHEN and CDR2 SYDVKM. The CDR3 is 15 residues long. Trimming pared 3 bases from V and 8 bases from J, leaving 16 bases between.